A selection of T cell receptor beta chains follows, all from one sample in a study of tumor-infiltrating lymphocytes in primary liver carcinoma. TCRdb fed the multiplex PCR reads into MiXCR, producing one record per CDR3 protein. The top ten clones hold more than 15% of a sample with 310,000 or so distinct CDR3 sequences, nearly 60% of them seen once. Specimen: peripheral blood. These TCRs come from a woman aged 25 to 45 with primary liver carcinoma and hepatitis B virus infection. CDR3s include the opening cysteine and the closing phenylalanine or tryptophan.

v_call	j_call	cdr3_aa
TRBV5-5	TRBJ2-7	CASRFRDRSSYEQYF
TRBV7-9	TRBJ1-3	CASSPLDRRGHTIYF
TRBV30	TRBJ1-6	CAWSVKPGGMVALHF
TRBV18	TRBJ2-3	CASSPELAGTDTQYF
TRBV11-2	TRBJ2-1	CASNTGQAEQFF
TRBV10-3	TRBJ2-3	CAISVGSQGPTDTQYF
TRBV12-3/TRBV12-4	TRBJ2-5	CASSPPGLAAETQYF
TRBV28	TRBJ2-1	CASSFRGGLGEQFF
TRBV6-2/TRBV6-3	TRBJ2-1	CASSPDHLGPTINEQFF
TRBV11-2	TRBJ2-5	CASSLVLAEETQYF
TRBV12-3/TRBV12-4	TRBJ2-2	CASSFSRVYTGELFF
TRBV4-2	TRBJ2-2	CASSQGVDTGELFF
TRBV6-2/TRBV6-3	TRBJ2-6	CASSRDGANVLTF
TRBV12-3/TRBV12-4	TRBJ2-7	CASNRTSVTPYEQYF
TRBV6-2/TRBV6-3	TRBJ1-5	CASSPDGLNNQPQHF
TRBV30	TRBJ1-6	CAWDMTGTNNSPLHF
TRBV11-2	TRBJ2-1	CASSLGGCGYNVQFF
TRBV12-3/TRBV12-4	TRBJ2-1	CASSLSGRALAELFF
TRBV2	TRBJ1-1	CASSEGQLNTEAFF
TRBV5-5	TRBJ2-7	CASSLVAEGYEQYF
TRBV10-2	TRBJ2-1	CAGTDSGRKFF
TRBV29-1	TRBJ2-1	CSVGASSYNEQFF
TRBV28	TRBJ1-4	CASRLMGQWANEKLFF
TRBV5-4	TRBJ2-2	CASSLGADPNTGELFF
TRBV29-1	TRBJ2-5	CSAGDRGRTETQYF
TRBV29-1	TRBJ2-1	CSVSRDNEQLF
TRBV4-1	TRBJ1-1	CARGHPLNTEAFF
TRBV29-1	TRBJ2-7	CSVARALVHEQYF
TRBV7-9	TRBJ2-5	CASSLLAFSGVTAQETQYF
TRBV11-2	TRBJ2-2	CASSLKAGELFF
TRBV29-1	TRBJ2-1	CSAGRQGTSEQFF
TRBV4-1	TRBJ2-7	CASSQDRGRAYEQYF
TRBV5-6	TRBJ2-7	CASSLWGVVSEQYF
TRBV7-9	TRBJ2-1	CATTQRDTYNEQFF
TRBV28	TRBJ2-3	CASSSIADTQYF
TRBV29-1	TRBJ1-2	CSVEDTAYGYTF
TRBV6-5	TRBJ2-7	CASSYRGQNYEQYF
TRBV6-5	TRBJ2-1	CVSSTLLAGVSYNEQFF
TRBV5-1	TRBJ1-4	CASSLSGYEKLFF
TRBV6-1	TRBJ1-2	CASSDARYWDGYTF
TRBV28	TRBJ1-2	CASSAGTGLVYGYIF
TRBV5-8	TRBJ2-5	CASNLERHQETQYF
TRBV12-3/TRBV12-4	TRBJ1-2	CTSTRSGGANYGYIF
TRBV12-3/TRBV12-4	TRBJ1-2	CASSLGPRGAGYGYTF
TRBV6-2/TRBV6-3	TRBJ2-1	CASSKTSGYNEHFF
TRBV6-6	TRBJ2-7	CASSYSTKKNEQYF
TRBV28	TRBJ1-1	CASPPSLRQGRAGREAFF
TRBV4-3	TRBJ2-2	CASSHGKAGGPGELFF
TRBV7-9	TRBJ2-7	CASSPERNYDQYF
TRBV29-1	TRBJ2-7	CSVATQGAYEQYF
TRBV29-1	TRBJ2-5	CNVEWGGQGETQYF
TRBV12-3/TRBV12-4	TRBJ2-2	CASSPRNRVAGELFF
TRBV11-2	TRBJ1-5	CARTLRQGRNQPQHF
TRBV5-5	TRBJ2-7	CASSLDGNSVVPYEQYF
TRBV12-3/TRBV12-4	TRBJ1-5	CASTLQANQPQHF
TRBV4-2	TRBJ2-2	CASSRSWGSDTGKLFF
TRBV6-2/TRBV6-3	TRBJ2-7	CASSIRMGHEQYF